The rows below give T cell receptor beta chains drawn from one sample of a study of cytomegalovirus exposure and HLA in healthy donors. Sequencing used immunoSEQ multiplex PCR; TCRdb keeps in-frame clones, though not all of them. The repertoire holds about 160,000 clones, 84% seen once, with nearly 6.5% in the top ten. Material for sequencing was PBMCs. The receptors were sampled from a man in his fifties in good health and CMV-seropositive. Each CDR3 is given without its conserved first and last residue. Each record gives: V gene, J gene, CDR3 protein.

TRBV18	TRBJ2-1	ASSPRGGSYNEQF
TRBV4-1	TRBJ1-2	ASSQDLSRYDYGYT
TRBV18	TRBJ2-1	ASSPRLAASSYNEQF
TRBV28	TRBJ2-6	ASSLQGTGANVLT
TRBV18	TRBJ2-5	ASSPSKGGETQY
TRBV4-1	TRBJ2-1	ASSQPPGTTTYNEQF
TRBV7-8	TRBJ1-5	ASSLPGQAQPQH
TRBV9	TRBJ2-1	ASSARDSIEQF
TRBV6-5	TRBJ1-1	ASSYSVGGNTEAF
TRBV6-1	TRBJ2-7	ASKKTGTSSYEQY
TRBV15	TRBJ2-3	ATSRDSEGLAGTQY
TRBV19	TRBJ2-7	ASSEQPLSYEQY
TRBV5-1	TRBJ2-2	ASSLGAATTGELF
TRBV7-3	TRBJ1-3	ASSLTSSGVRGNTIY
TRBV29-1	TRBJ2-1	SVPLGGGNEQF
TRBV5-4	TRBJ2-7	ASSYRDRVNEQY
TRBV25-1	TRBJ2-1	ASIPSAGASYNEQF
TRBV13	TRBJ1-2	ASSLTGTIYYGYT
TRBV6-6	TRBJ2-7	ASRGDRVNEQY
TRBV4-1	TRBJ2-5	ASSRQEVGETQY
TRBV14	TRBJ2-1	ASSQTSGRWQF
TRBV19	TRBJ1-6	ASSIRTGLNSPLH
TRBV7-9	TRBJ2-5	ASSPAGGFLQETQY
TRBV11-3	TRBJ2-1	ASSLAPGQMIGNEQF
TRBV7-3	TRBJ1-1	ASSLAPGNTEAF
TRBV5-1	TRBJ1-1	ASSFGQGWTEAF
TRBV10-3	TRBJ2-3	ATTMGLAGAGTDTQY
TRBV5-1	TRBJ2-2	ASSSLAGDTGELF
TRBV10-1	TRBJ2-3	ASSGASASTDTQY
TRBV5-4	TRBJ2-3	ASSFQDKDTQY
TRBV7-6	TRBJ2-1	ASSLYPTGDEQF
TRBV4-2	TRBJ2-7	ASSQGGGPTYEQY
TRBV5-5	TRBJ2-4	ASSLSEVQY
TRBV9	TRBJ1-6	ASSALPVQGSGSPLH
TRBV4-2	TRBJ1-5	ASSQDIRGLINQPQH
TRBV20-1	TRBJ2-5	SAQAQETQY
TRBV7-9	TRBJ1-2	ASSFKDRYGYT
TRBV7-6	TRBJ2-3	ASSAGEDTQY
TRBV6-5	TRBJ1-1	ASSYFPGGTEAF
TRBV27	TRBJ1-4	ASSLKRTGPNEKLF
TRBV11-3	TRBJ2-2	ASSSDRVGTGELF
TRBV4-2	TRBJ1-6	ASSPDPRPRGYSPLH
TRBV29-1	TRBJ2-7	SVDAGDYEQY
TRBV5-1	TRBJ1-2	ASSLSRDRGPTYGYT
TRBV15	TRBJ1-3	ATSRDGDRSGNTIY
TRBV11-2	TRBJ1-2	ASSLAGTGTYGYT